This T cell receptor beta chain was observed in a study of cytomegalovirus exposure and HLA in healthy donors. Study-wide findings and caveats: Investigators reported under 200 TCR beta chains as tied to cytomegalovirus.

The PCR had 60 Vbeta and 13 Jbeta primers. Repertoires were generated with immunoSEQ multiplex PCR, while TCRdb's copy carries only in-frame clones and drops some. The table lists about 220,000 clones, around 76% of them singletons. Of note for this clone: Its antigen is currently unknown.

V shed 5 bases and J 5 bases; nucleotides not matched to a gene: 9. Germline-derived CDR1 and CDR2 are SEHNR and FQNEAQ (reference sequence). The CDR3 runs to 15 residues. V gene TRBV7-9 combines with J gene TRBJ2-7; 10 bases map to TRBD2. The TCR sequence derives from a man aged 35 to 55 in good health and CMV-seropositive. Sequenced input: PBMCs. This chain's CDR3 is CASSPSAGGFHEQYF. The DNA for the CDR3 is TGTGCCAGCAGCCCCTCAGCGGGAGGGTTCCACGAGCAGTACTTC. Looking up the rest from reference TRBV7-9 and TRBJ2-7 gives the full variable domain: DTGVSQNPRHKITKRGQNVTFRCDPISEHNRLYWYRQTLGQGPEFLTYFQNEAQLEKSRLLSDRFSAERPKGSFSTLEIQRTEQGDSAMYLCASSPSAGGFHEQYFGPGTRLTVT.